This entry features one TCR beta chain sequence. The data were taken from a study of blood T cell repertoires in COVID-19. Study background: Italy, Spain and the United States were the sources of the convalescent and acute COVID-19 samples.

Trimming removed 7 bases from V and 0 bases from J, with 10 bases in between. This CDR3 is 14 amino acids long. Germline-derived CDR1 and CDR2 are MNHEY and SVGAGI. Authors' data handling: Reference gene primer amplification in the assay estimated nucleated cell counts. The repertoire was sequenced with immunoSEQ multiplex PCR; TCRdb's copy has only in-frame clones and lacks some. V and J calls and clone size follow that table, whereas D and trimming were derived from the DNA. The data contain 90,000 to 120,000 clones, around 91% of them singletons. This TCR came from an elderly woman with acute or convalescent COVID-19. V and J are TRBV6-5 and TRBJ1-3; unclear D gene. Sequenced sample: peripheral blood. The CDR3 DNA follows: TGTGCCAGCAAAAGAGAATCCTCTGGAAACACCATATATTTT. Translation gives CASKRESSGNTIYF.